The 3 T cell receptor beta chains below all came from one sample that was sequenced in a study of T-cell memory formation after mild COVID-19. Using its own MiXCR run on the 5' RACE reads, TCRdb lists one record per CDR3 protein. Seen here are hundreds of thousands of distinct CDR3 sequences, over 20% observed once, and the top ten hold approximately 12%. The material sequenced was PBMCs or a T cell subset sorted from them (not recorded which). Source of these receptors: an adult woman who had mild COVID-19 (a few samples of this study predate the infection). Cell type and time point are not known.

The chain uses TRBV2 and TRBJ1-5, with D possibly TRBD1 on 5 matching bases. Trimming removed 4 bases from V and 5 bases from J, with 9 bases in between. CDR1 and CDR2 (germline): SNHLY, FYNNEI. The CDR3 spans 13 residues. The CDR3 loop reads CASSGPGHQPQHF. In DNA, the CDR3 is TGTGCCAGCAGTGGCCCGGGACATCAGCCCCAGCATTTT.

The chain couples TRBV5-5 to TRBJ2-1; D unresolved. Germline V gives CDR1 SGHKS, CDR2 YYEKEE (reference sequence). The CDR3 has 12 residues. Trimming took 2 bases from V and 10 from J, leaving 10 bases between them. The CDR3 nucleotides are TGTGCCAGCAGCTTTGCCTCGACGGAGCAGTTCTTC. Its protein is CASSFASTEQFF.

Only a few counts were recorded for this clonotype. The CDR3 loop is CASSQVNRVVDEQFF. The CDR3 region has the DNA TGCGCCAGCAGCCAAGTAAACAGGGTTGTGGATGAGCAGTTCTTC. The chain joins TRBV4-1 to TRBJ2-1, with TRBD1 as a possible D gene (6 bases). This CDR3 has 15 residues. V shed 1 base and J shed 8 bases, with 15 bases lying between them. Germline CDR1 reads MGHRA; CDR2 reads YSYEKL.